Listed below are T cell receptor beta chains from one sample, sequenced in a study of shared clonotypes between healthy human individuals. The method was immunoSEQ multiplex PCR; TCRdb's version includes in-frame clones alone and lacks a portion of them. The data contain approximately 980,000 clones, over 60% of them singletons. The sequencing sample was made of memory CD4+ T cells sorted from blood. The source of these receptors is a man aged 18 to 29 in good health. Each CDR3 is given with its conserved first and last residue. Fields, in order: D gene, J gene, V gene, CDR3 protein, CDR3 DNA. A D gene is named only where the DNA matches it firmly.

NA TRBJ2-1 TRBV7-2 CASSLGRAPGEQFF TGTGCCAGCAGCCTGGGACGGGCGCCTGGGGAGCAGTTCTTC
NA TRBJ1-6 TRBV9 CASSQEGLGSPLHF TGTGCCAGCAGCCAAGAGGGGCTCGGGTCACCCCTCCACTTT
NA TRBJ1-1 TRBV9 CASSVGGRGFTEAFF TGTGCCAGCAGCGTAGGGGGCAGGGGCTTCACTGAAGCTTTCTTT
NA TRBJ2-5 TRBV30 CAWSALAGERETQYF TGTGCCTGGAGTGCTCTAGCAGGGGAGCGAGAGACCCAGTACTTC
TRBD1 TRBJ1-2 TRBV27 CASSPSATGGRGGYTF TGTGCCAGCTCGCCGTCCGCTACAGGGGGCAGGGGGGGCTACACCTTC
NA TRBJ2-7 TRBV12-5 CASALAGQGVFVHEQYF TGTGCTAGTGCTCTGGCGGGTCAGGGAGTTTTTGTCCACGAGCAGTACTTC
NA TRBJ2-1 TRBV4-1 CASSQDSLRLVSYNEQFF TGCGCCAGCAGCCAAGACTCGCTTCGGCTGGTCTCCTACAATGAGCAGTTCTTC
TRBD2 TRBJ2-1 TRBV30 CAWSGGLAGAWGEQFF TGTGCCTGGAGTGGGGGACTAGCGGGAGCTTGGGGTGAGCAGTTCTTC
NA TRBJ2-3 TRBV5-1 CASSPSMTDTQYF TGCGCCAGCAGCCCTAGTATGACAGATACGCAGTATTTT
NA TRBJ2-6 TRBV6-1 CASSEGSSGANVLTF TGTGCCAGCAGTGAAGGGAGCTCTGGGGCCAACGTCCTGACTTTC
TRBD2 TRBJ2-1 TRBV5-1 CASSLGLAGLNEQFF TGCGCCAGCAGCTTGGGACTAGCGGGACTCAATGAGCAGTTCTTC
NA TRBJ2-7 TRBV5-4 CASSLGEYEQYF TGTGCCAGCAGCTTGGGAGAGTACGAGCAGTACTTC
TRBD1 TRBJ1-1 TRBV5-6 CASSYVDRGGTEAFF TGTGCCAGCAGCTACGTCGACAGGGGCGGGACTGAAGCTTTCTTT
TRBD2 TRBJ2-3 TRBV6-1 CASSSRAGSTAF TGTGCCAGCAGTTCTCGAGCGGGAAGTACCGCATTT
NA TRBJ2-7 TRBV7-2 CASSLDPGLAYEQYF TGTGCCAGCAGCTTAGATCCGGGACTCGCCTACGAGCAGTACTTC
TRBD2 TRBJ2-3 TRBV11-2 CASSSQRGDTQYF TGTGCCAGCAGCAGTCAGCGGGGAGATACGCAGTATTTT
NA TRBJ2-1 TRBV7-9 CASSRANEQFF TGTGCCAGCTCCAGGGCCAATGAGCAGTTCTTC
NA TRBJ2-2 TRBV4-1 CVSSQESTENTGELFF TGCGTCAGCAGCCAAGAGTCCACAGAGAACACCGGGGAGCTGTTTTTT
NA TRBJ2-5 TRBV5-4 CASSLEAGKQETQYF TGTGCCAGCAGCTTGGAGGCGGGGAAGCAAGAGACCCAGTACTTC
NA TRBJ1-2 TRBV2 CASTRTPPGYTF TGTGCCAGCACGAGGACGCCCCCCGGCTACACCTTC
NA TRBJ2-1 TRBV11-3 CASSGHKDEQFF TGTGCCAGCAGCGGGCACAAGGATGAGCAGTTCTTC
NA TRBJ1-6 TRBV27 CASSLGGVVYNSPLHF TGTGCCAGCAGCCTGGGAGGGGTGGTCTATAATTCACCCCTCCACTTT
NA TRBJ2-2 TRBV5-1 CASSSTANTGELFF TGCGCCAGCAGCTCGACGGCGAACACCGGGGAGCTGTTTTTT
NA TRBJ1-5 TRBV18 CASSLSNVGYQPQHF TGTGCCAGCTCACTGTCAAATGTCGGGTATCAGCCCCAGCATTTT